This T cell receptor (beta chain) stems from a study of shared clonotypes between healthy human individuals. Study-level background: Used for every donor were three CD4 naive, three CD4 memory, two CD8 naive and one CD8 memory plate. The study, taken as a whole, reports: Generation of non-shared clonotypes was less probable than generation of clonotypes shared by all four donors. Clonotype sharing across donors was expected to vary with sequencing depth.

About this clone: Its antigen is as yet unknown.

Every subset had its genomic DNA shared out evenly among several immunoSEQ plates. The method was immunoSEQ multiplex PCR; TCRdb's version includes in-frame clones alone and lacks a portion of them. The repertoire has more than 2,000,000 clones, approximately 95% of them found once; the top ten carry under 0.45%. Trimming stripped 5 bases from V and 5 bases from J, with 12 bases between. The CDR3 is 13 amino acids. Germline-derived CDR1 and CDR2 are SGHVS and FQNEAQ. This rearrangement joins TRBV7-8 to TRBJ2-5; weak D call: TRBD2 (6 bases). Input material: naive CD4+ T cells from PBMCs. Subset described: CD45RA+ positively selected. The receptor was isolated from a man between 18 and 35 years old in good health. Some clones in this sample may be carry-over from other donors' samples. CDR3 protein: CASSPRRGETQYF. The CDR3 nucleotides read TGTGCCAGCAGCCCGAGACGGGGGGAGACCCAGTACTTC.